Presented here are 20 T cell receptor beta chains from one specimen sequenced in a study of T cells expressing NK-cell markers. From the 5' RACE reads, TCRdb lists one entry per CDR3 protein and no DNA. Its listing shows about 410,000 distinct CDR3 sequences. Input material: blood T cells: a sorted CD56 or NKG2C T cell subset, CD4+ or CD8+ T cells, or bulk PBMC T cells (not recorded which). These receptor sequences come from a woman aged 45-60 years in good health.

The CDR3 spells CSVEEVLGLTDTQYF. The genes are TRBV29-1 and TRBJ2-3; TCRdb outputs TRBD2, but without DNA this stays unchecked. This CDR3 has 15 residues. Germline V CDR1 and CDR2: SQVTM, ANQGSEA.

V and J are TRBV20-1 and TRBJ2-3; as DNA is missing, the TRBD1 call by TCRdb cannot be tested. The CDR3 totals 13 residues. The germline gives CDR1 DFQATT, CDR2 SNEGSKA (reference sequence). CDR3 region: CSARQGVIDTQYF.

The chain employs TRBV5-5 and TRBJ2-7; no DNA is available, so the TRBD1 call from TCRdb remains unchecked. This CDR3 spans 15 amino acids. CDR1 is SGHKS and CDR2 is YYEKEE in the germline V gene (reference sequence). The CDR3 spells CASSLTHRVAYEQYF.

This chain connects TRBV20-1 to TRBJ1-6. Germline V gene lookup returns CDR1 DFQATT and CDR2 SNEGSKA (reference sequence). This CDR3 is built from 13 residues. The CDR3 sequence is CSARDLSDVHLHF.

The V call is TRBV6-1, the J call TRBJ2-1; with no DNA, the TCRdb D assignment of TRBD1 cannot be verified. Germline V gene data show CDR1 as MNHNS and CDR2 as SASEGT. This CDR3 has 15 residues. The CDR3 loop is CASTKGGSVSNEQFF.

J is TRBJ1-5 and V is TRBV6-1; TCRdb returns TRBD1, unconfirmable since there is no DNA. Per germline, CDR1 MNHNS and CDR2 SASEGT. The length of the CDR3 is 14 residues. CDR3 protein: CASTQGMSNQPQHF.

The CDR3: CASSLKGRTGELFF. The gene calls are TRBV7-9 and TRBJ2-2; TCRdb picks TRBD1, but there is no DNA to check that call. Germline V lookup: CDR1 SEHNR, CDR2 FQNEAQ (reference sequence). This CDR3 has 14 residues.

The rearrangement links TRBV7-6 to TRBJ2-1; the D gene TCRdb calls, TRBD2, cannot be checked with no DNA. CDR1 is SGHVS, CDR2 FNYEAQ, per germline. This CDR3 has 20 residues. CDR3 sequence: CASSLIPRTSGSVSYNEQFF.

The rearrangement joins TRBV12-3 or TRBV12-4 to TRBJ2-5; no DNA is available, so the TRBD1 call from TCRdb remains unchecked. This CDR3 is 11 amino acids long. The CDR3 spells CASSFGGGQYF.

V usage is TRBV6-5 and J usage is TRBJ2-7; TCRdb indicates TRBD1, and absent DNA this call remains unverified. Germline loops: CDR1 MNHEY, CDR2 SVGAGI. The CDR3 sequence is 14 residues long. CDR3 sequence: CASTRGAISYEQYF.

The CDR3 region is CASSLAEMGGYTF. V and J are TRBV12-3 or TRBV12-4 and TRBJ1-2. The CDR3 spans 13 residues.

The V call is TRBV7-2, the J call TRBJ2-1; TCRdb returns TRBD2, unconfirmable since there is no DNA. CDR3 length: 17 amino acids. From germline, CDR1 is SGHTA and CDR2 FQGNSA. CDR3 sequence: CASSFRAGTSSYNEQFF.

The chain's CDR3 is CASSPPRGSAYEQYF. The chain joins TRBV7-9 to TRBJ2-7; TCRdb reports TRBD1, a call that lacks DNA to check it against. The CDR3 is 15 residues long. The germline gives CDR1 SEHNR, CDR2 FQNEAQ (reference sequence).

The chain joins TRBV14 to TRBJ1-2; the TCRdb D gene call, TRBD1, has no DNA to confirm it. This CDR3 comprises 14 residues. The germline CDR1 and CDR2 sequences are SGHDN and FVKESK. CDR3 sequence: CASSWTGSNYGYTF.

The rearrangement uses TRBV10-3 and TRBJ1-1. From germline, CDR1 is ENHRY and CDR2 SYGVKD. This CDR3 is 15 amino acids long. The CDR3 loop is CAISEEGLMNTEAFF.

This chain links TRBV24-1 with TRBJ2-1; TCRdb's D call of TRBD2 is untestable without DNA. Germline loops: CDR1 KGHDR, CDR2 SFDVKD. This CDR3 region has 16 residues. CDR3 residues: CATADGTSGPYNEQFF.

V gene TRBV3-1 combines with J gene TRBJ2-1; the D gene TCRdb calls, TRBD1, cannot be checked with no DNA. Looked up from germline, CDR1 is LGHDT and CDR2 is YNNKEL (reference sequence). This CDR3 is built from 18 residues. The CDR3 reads CASSQDPQGGGGKNEQFF.

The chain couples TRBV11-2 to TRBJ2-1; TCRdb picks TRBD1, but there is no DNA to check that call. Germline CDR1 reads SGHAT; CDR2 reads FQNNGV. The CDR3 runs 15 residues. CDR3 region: CASSLDIGQSNEQFF. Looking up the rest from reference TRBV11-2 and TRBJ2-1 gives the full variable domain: EAGVAQSPRYKIIEKRQSVAFWCNPISGHATLYWYQQILGQGPKLLIQFQNNGVVDDSQLPKDRFSAERLKGVDSTLKIQPAKLEDSAVYLCASSLDIGQSNEQFFGPGTRLTVL.

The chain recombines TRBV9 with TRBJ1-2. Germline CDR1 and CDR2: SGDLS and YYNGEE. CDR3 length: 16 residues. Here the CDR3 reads CASSVLRQLHNYGYTF.

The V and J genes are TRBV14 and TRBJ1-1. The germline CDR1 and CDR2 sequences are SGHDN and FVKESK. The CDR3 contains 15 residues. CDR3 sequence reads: CASSPEDPMNTEAFF. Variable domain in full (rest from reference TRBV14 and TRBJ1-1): EAGVTQFPSHSVIEKGQTVTLRCDPISGHDNLYWYRRVMGKEIKFLLHFVKESKQDESGMPNNRFLAERTGGTYSTLKVQPAELEDSGVYFCASSPEDPMNTEAFFGQGTRLTVV.